The entry below gives a single TCR beta chain sequence along with its context. TCRdb keeps only in-frame clones here, not all; method: immunoSEQ multiplex PCR. The sample has around 37,000 clones, 72% seen once. V was pared by 4 bases and J by 4 bases, with 14 bases between. The CDR3 extends over 14 amino acids. The germline V gene encodes CDR1 SGDLS and CDR2 YYNGEE. The data are from a study of radiotherapy plus CTLA-4 blockade in lung cancer. This clonotype was obtained from a human donor with non-small cell lung cancer who had stable disease on radiotherapy plus ipilimumab. This sample comprised peripheral blood, obtained from a patient treated with radiotherapy plus ipilimumab. The rearrangement links TRBV9 to TRBJ1-2; D might be TRBD1 (6 bases). CDR3 in amino acids: CASSKLGQIYGYTF. In DNA form, the CDR3 reads TGTGCCAGCAGCAAGTTAGGACAGATCTATGGCTACACCTTC.